This TCR beta chain stems from a study of cytomegalovirus exposure and HLA in healthy donors. Whole-study results and caveats: In vitro checks showed that three CMV-associated chains really do target CMV antigens.

On this clone: Its antigen is unknown.

The PCR was carried out with 60 Vbeta primers and 13 Jbeta primers. Assay: immunoSEQ multiplex PCR; the TCRdb copy retains only in-frame clones and omits some. The sample holds approximately 140,000 clones, roughly 86% seen once. Participants comprised healthy donors of bone marrow. CDR3 length: 15 residues. V lost 1 base and J lost 2, with 9 bases in between. Germline V CDR1 and CDR2: MGHRA, YSYEKL. The sequence came from a man aged 18 to 35 in good health and CMV-seropositive. Input material: PBMCs. The rearrangement joins TRBV4-1 to TRBJ1-5; D may be TRBD1 (5 bases). In nucleotides, the CDR3 is TGCGCCAGCAGCCAAGGGCAGGGCCGCAATCAGCCCCAGCATTTT. Protein: CASSQGQGRNQPQHF.